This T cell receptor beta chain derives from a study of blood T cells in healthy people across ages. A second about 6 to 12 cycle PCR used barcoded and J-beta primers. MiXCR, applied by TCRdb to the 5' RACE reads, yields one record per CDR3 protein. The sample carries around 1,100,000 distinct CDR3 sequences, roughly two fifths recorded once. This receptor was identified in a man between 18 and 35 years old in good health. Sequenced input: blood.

CDR3 loop: CSARERGQGTGRPQHF. CDR3 DNA sequence: TGCAGTGCTAGAGAACGTGGCCAGGGGACAGGTCGGCCCCAGCATTTT. The rearrangement joins TRBV20-1 to TRBJ1-5; 8 nucleotides align to TRBD1. The CDR3 is 16 residues long. V trimming: 0 bases; J trimming: 9 bases; junction bases outside the gene matches: 13. Germline lookup yields CDR1 DFQATT and CDR2 SNEGSKA (reference sequence).